This T cell receptor (beta chain) was retrieved from a study of blood T cells in healthy people across ages (dated by TCRdb to between 2015 and 2016). General notes on the study: Template switching captured roughly one uniquely barcoded TCR beta cDNA molecule per two T cells in model experiments. Two additional independent replicas of 1 million unique cDNA reads from the same blood draw were analyzed for two donors (one aged 18 to 29 and one aged 80 or older). Four age groups were formed from the donors: young (average approximately 17 years), middle-aged (approximately 40), aged (about 68) and long-lived (about 80). Using deep sequencing normalized with unique cDNA molecular identifiers, the study measured how TCR beta repertoire diversity changes with age. Overall study outcomes, separate from this receptor: The percentage of naive T cells measured by flow cytometry correlated strongly with observed TCR beta diversity. Observed TCR beta diversity per million T cells fell roughly linearly with age, and a significant reduction was already apparent by age around 40. Donor CMV infection status was unknown, potentially confounding age-related changes in expanded clonotypes. Bulk unsorted PBMC profiling prevented conclusive comparison of naive and antigen-experienced compartments. Compared with the aged group, more naive CD4+ T cells, fewer expanded clones and increased TCR diversity were shown by the long-lived group, suggesting age selection. Estimates of total diversity from one million sequenced T cells were regarded as lower bounds and underestimates.

To prepare the library, 5' RACE was applied. Sequencing instrument: Illumina HiSeq 2500. A second PCR of about 7 to 12 cycles was performed with a sample-barcoded 5' primer and a J-beta primer mix. A unique molecular identifier was introduced onto each TCR beta cDNA molecule by a template-switch 5' adaptor carrying 12 random nucleotides. Each sample yielded at least 2.5 million CDR3-containing paired-end reads. The Mint cDNA synthesis kit, primed by a TRBC-specific oligonucleotide, was used to synthesize first-strand cDNA from all RNA. Following uracil-DNA glycosylase treatment, all cDNA underwent a first 18-cycle PCR with the universal primers M1SS and BC2_uni_R. The authors' analysis ran thus. Normalization of each sample was performed by random selection of 1 million high-quality reads, each carrying a distinct molecular identifier. Reads sharing molecular identifiers were discarded rather than binned into consensus sequences. MiTCR, set to a Q25 quality threshold and the strictest error-elimination algorithm, was used for CDR3 identification, clonotype clustering and error correction. A nonparametric unseen species model with Euler transformation was used to estimate a lower bound on total TCR beta diversity. TCRdb took the public reads, trimmed them with fastp at Q25, ran MiXCR for clone calling and kept in-frame beta chains. Identical CDR3 proteins give one entry, which carries the most common genes and DNA. The V and J calls here are based on TCRdb, not the publication. Across this sample there are under 1,100,000 distinct CDR3 sequences, with around 27% seen only once. Clones ranked in the top ten supply 0.65% to 0.75% of the sample.

With respect to this clonotype: Its target antigen remains unknown. The input lacks base qualities; no much larger clone sits a single base away.

From a lookup of the germline V gene, CDR1 and CDR2 are SQVTM and ANQGSEA. The germline ends are 6 bases apart after V is trimmed by 1 base and J by 1 base. The CDR3 starts with the cysteine, ends with the phenylalanine, and has 13 residues. Left in the record is the CDR3 DNA by itself, 39 bases read in frame from the first base. The donors were 40 or so Caucasian individuals from Russia, aged 6 to 90 years, who were systemically healthy. Each donor gave ten milliliters of peripheral blood, drawn into EDTA-treated Vacutainer tubes. Ficoll-Paque density-gradient centrifugation was used to isolate PBMCs, with at least 7 million per sample. Total RNA, at least 6 micrograms per sample, was extracted from PBMCs with Trizol reagent. For every donor, flow cytometry on a PBMC aliquot measured the percentage of naive CD45RAhigh/CD27high T cells. These records were also assigned to another study, of T cells of mothers and their children. Drawing on the second study: The donors were nine systemically healthy Caucasian individuals, made up of three mothers and their six children. cDNA synthesis consumed the entire amount of extracted RNA, loaded at approximately 1.4 ug RNA in each 15 ul reaction. In the second PCR, the M1S primer introduced both the sample barcodes and 2-4 random nucleotides. Each mother yielded over 10 million TCR beta CDR3 reads and each child 3 million or so reads. TCR recombination output is similarly shaped by thymic selection in related and unrelated pairs, with a minor effect exerted by inherited differences. Normalized repertoire overlap in related mother-child pairs was always slightly higher than in unrelated mother-child pairs, but the difference was never significant. No persistent microchimeric T cell clones were found, with a detection sensitivity of 75 to 100 clones per million clonotypes. The study used deep NGS to compare TCR beta repertoires of mothers and children, seeking features distinguishing related mother-child pairs from unrelated individuals. The mean age was around 40 +/- 4 years for the mothers and around 10 +/- 4 years for the children. After adapter ligation with NEBNext reagents, the libraries were sequenced on Illumina HiSeq 2000 with 100+100 nt paired-end reads. To avoid cross-contamination, the mother libraries and the child libraries were prepared a month apart and sequenced in separate runs. For each donor, between roughly 450,000 and 2,300,000 distinct TCR beta clonotypes were identified. Naive TCR beta clonotypes were estimated from low-frequency clonotypes matched to each donor's FACS-determined naive share, without sorting.

Material for sequencing was blood. The chain links TRBV29-1 with TRBJ2-3; the D gene assignment is ambiguous. The receptor was derived from a girl aged 2 to 10 in good health. Here the CDR3 is given as CSVEVWGTDTQYF. The nucleotide sequence is TGCAGCGTTGAAGTTTGGGGCACAGATACGCAGTATTTT.